These T cell receptor beta chains were read from a single sample in a study of shared clonotypes between healthy human individuals. The method was immunoSEQ multiplex PCR; TCRdb's version includes in-frame clones alone and lacks a portion of them. Of over a million clones in the sample, 65% to 75% are singletons; the top ten hold 1.5%. Input material: memory CD4+ T cells sorted from blood. These receptor sequences come from a man aged 18-30 years in good health. CDR3s leave out the opening cysteine and the closing phenylalanine or tryptophan. Each record gives: D gene, J gene, V gene, clone size, CDR3 protein. D genes are given only for firm matches. Size values are once, few and many counts, or a class for expanded clones, and some rows have none.

d_gene: -; j_gene: TRBJ2-7; v_gene: TRBV28; abundance: -; CDR3aa: ASSFGSLGSYEQY
d_gene: -; j_gene: TRBJ2-3; v_gene: TRBV6-1; abundance: -; CDR3aa: ASSKGRSTDTQY
d_gene: -; j_gene: TRBJ2-5; v_gene: TRBV1; abundance: -; CDR3aa: TNLRGRQETQY
d_gene: TRBD2; j_gene: TRBJ2-3; v_gene: TRBV11-2; abundance: -; CDR3aa: ASSSLSSGYTDTQY
d_gene: TRBD1; j_gene: TRBJ1-1; v_gene: TRBV5-1; abundance: -; CDR3aa: ASSLGLGTGGTEAF
d_gene: -; j_gene: TRBJ2-2; v_gene: TRBV7-3; abundance: once; CDR3aa: ASRSGGRDTGELF
d_gene: TRBD2; j_gene: TRBJ2-5; v_gene: TRBV7-2; abundance: -; CDR3aa: ASSLGSGGSETQY
d_gene: -; j_gene: TRBJ2-2; v_gene: TRBV7-2; abundance: -; CDR3aa: ASSFVGGELF
d_gene: -; j_gene: TRBJ1-4; v_gene: TRBV5-1; abundance: -; CDR3aa: ASTLGGARGEKLF
d_gene: -; j_gene: TRBJ2-5; v_gene: TRBV13; abundance: once; CDR3aa: ASSPRTGRGETQY
d_gene: -; j_gene: TRBJ1-1; v_gene: TRBV6-5; abundance: -; CDR3aa: ASSYDGTTEAF